This entry concerns a single T cell receptor beta chain. The target antigen is unknown. V was pared by 5 bases and J by 0 bases, with 6 bases of the junction left unmatched. This CDR3 is 15 amino acids long. CDR1 SGHAT and CDR2 FQNNGV come from the germline V gene. The authors prepared the TCRbeta library with unique molecular identifiers. TCRdb ran MiXCR on the PCR reads and lists one entry per CDR3 protein. The sample yields around 600,000 distinct CDR3 sequences, 23% seen once. The sample originates from a study of T-cell reconstitution after alpha-beta-depleted transplantation in children. Findings of the study overall: Surviving thymic progenitors and recipient T cells were the source of high TCRbeta diversity at day 60 in some patients. Once a year had passed after transplant, T-cell counts and diversity came mostly from newly produced T cells. Several hundred expanded graft clones reportedly were the source of alpha-beta T cells about two months after transplant.

The sequence came from a boy under three years old who had a stem cell transplant for acute myeloid leukemia, so the T cells may come from the graft donor. Specimen: PBMCs, mostly from graft donor cells, collected 360 days after TCRalphabeta/CD19-depleted stem cell transplant. The chain uses TRBV11-2 and TRBJ2-7; 8 nucleotides agree with TRBD1. The CDR3 is CASSVGTGDSYEQYF. DNA for the CDR3: TGTGCCAGCAGCGTCGGGACAGGAGACTCCTACGAGCAGTACTTC.